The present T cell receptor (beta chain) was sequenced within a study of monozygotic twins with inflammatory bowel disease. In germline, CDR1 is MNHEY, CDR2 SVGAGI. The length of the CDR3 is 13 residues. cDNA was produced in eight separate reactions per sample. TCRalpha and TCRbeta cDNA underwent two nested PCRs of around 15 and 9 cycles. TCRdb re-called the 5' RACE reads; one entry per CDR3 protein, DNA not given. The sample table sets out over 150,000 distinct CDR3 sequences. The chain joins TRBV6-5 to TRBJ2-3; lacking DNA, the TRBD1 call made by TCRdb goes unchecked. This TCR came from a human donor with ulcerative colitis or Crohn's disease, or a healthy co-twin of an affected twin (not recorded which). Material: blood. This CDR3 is CASSRGREDTQYF.